Each of the 2 T cell receptor beta chains below was sequenced from the same sample in a study of shared clonotypes between healthy human individuals. The method was immunoSEQ multiplex PCR; TCRdb's version includes in-frame clones alone and lacks a portion of them. Of around 700,000 clones listed, roughly 70% are singletons. The sequencing sample was made of memory CD4+ T cells sorted from blood. Subset specified: CD45RA-negative fraction. The receptors derive from a woman younger than 45 in good health.

The chain uses TRBV7-9 and TRBJ2-1; 7 bases fit TRBD2. The CDR3 extends over 16 amino acids. CDR1 and CDR2 (germline): SEHNR, FQNEAQ (reference sequence). Unmatched junction bases numbered 13, after V lost 8 bases and J lost 3 bases. CDR3 sequence: CASLELAYLFYNEQFF. The CDR3, as DNA: TGTGCCAGCCTCGAACTAGCGTACCTATTCTACAATGAGCAGTTCTTC.

This clone was observed a handful of times. Other DNA sequences in the same sample also yield this CDR3. The V call is TRBV5-1, the J call TRBJ2-3; the D call may be TRBD1 or TRBD2 (5 bases each). V dropped 0 bases and J dropped 5 bases, with 13 bases sitting between them. CDR1 SGHRS and CDR2 YFSETQ come from the germline V gene. The CDR3 loop spans 15 amino acids. The CDR3 coding sequence is TGCGCCAGCAGCTTGGCTAGGGGACGGGGAGATACGCAGTATTTT. It specifies CASSLARGRGDTQYF.